This entry features one TCR beta chain sequence. Libraries were prepared by immunoSEQ multiplex PCR; TCRdb keeps only in-frame clonotypes and omits some of them. The sample shows 440,000 or so clones, around 90% of them seen only once. The data derive from a study of Ad26.COV2.S vaccination and SARS-CoV-2 variants. The treatment denotes: 19 received Ad26.COV2.S at low or high dose, single or two shots; a few received placebo; per-sample allocation not given. All samples were drawn on day 63, counting from the first vaccine or placebo injection. Germline CDR1 and CDR2: KGHDR and SFDVKD. Between the trimmed V and J ends, which lost 4 bases and 5 bases, there was a span of 16 bases. CDR3 length: 15 amino acids.

The input for sequencing was peripheral blood, taken in a trial of Ad26.COV2.S vaccine versus placebo. The chain carries TRBV24-1 and TRBJ2-5, with a weak D call TRBD2 (6 bases). This TCR was sampled from a person between 18 and 59 years old who received the Ad26.COV2.S COVID-19 vaccine or a placebo. CDR3: CATSDPGGPGETQYF. The CDR3 nucleotides read TGTGCCACCAGTGACCCAGGAGGGCCGGGGGAGACCCAGTACTTC.